This is a list of T cell receptor beta chains from one sample in a study of radiation and T cells in renal cell carcinoma. Produced via immunoSEQ multiplex PCR; TCRdb's table is partial and in-frame only. Here the sample spans some 97,000 clones, 84% being singletons. The sequenced sample was blood, obtained from a patient whose treatment included radiotherapy and nephrectomy. These receptors were collected from a man in his 60s with renal cell carcinoma. Both conserved end residues are part of each CDR3. The order of the fields is clone size, J gene, V gene, D gene, CDR3 protein, CDR3 DNA. A D gene is named only where the DNA matches it firmly. Size is omitted from some rows. Given values are once, few, many or a class for expanded clones.

. | TRBJ2-7 | TRBV18 | TRBD1 | CASSPVPRDSTYEQYF | TGTGCCAGCTCACCCGTCCCTCGGGACAGCACCTACGAGCAGTACTTC
. | TRBJ2-3 | TRBV19 | . | CASSIAGLTDTQYF | TGTGCCAGTAGTATAGCCGGGCTCACAGATACGCAGTATTTT
. | TRBJ2-4 | TRBV19 | TRBD1 | CASSPGQGENIQYF | TGTGCCAGTAGCCCGGGACAGGGAGAGAACATTCAGTACTTC
. | TRBJ2-5 | TRBV7-9 | TRBD1 | CASSPDRERETQYF | TGTGCCAGCAGCCCCGACAGGGAGCGCGAGACCCAGTACTTC
. | TRBJ2-7 | TRBV10-3 | . | CAISELNEQYF | TGTGCCATCAGTGAGTTGAACGAGCAGTACTTC
. | TRBJ1-6 | TRBV25-1 | . | CASSEYGNNNSPLHF | TGTGCCAGCAGTGAATATGGGAACAATAATTCACCCCTCCACTTT
. | TRBJ2-5 | TRBV4-1 | . | CASSQDPTLQGGQETQYF | TGCGCCAGCAGCCAAGATCCAACCTTACAGGGAGGGCAAGAGACCCAGTACTTC
. | TRBJ2-7 | TRBV29-1 | . | CSVERTASYEQYF | TGCAGCGTTGAACGGACAGCTTCCTACGAGCAGTACTTC
. | TRBJ2-1 | TRBV30 | TRBD2 | CAWNPHKAGETANEQFF | TGTGCCTGGAATCCCCACAAAGCGGGAGAAACAGCAAATGAGCAGTTCTTC
. | TRBJ1-2 | TRBV19 | TRBD1 | CASSPTLLGAGGYGYTF | TGTGCCAGTAGTCCCACCCTTCTCGGGGCAGGGGGCTATGGCTACACCTTC
once | TRBJ2-5 | TRBV28 | TRBD1 | CASSQWDSQETQYF | TGTGCCAGCAGCCAATGGGACAGCCAAGAGACCCAGTACTTC
. | TRBJ2-7 | TRBV14 | . | CASSTGRSQLREQYF | TGTGCCAGCTCCACCGGCAGGTCCCAGCTACGCGAGCAGTACTTC
once | TRBJ2-3 | TRBV7-9 | TRBD2 | CASGIRLAGVGDTQYF | TGTGCCAGCGGCATTCGACTAGCGGGAGTGGGAGATACGCAGTATTTT
. | TRBJ2-7 | TRBV5-6 | TRBD2 | CASSSLTSGSTNYEQYF | TGTGCCAGCAGCTCTCTGACTAGCGGGAGTACCAACTACGAGCAGTACTTC
. | TRBJ1-3 | TRBV5-1 | TRBD1 | CASSGDSSGNTIYF | TGCGCCAGCAGCGGGGACAGCTCTGGAAACACCATATATTTT
. | TRBJ2-7 | TRBV5-4 | TRBD1 | CASSLRWGGQGTYEQYF | TGTGCCAGCAGCTTAAGGTGGGGGGGACAGGGTACTTACGAGCAGTACTTC
. | TRBJ2-5 | TRBV5-1 | TRBD1 | CASSPGQGQETQYF | TGCGCCAGCAGCCCCGGACAGGGCCAAGAGACCCAGTACTTC
. | TRBJ1-1 | TRBV19 | . | CASRTGDTEAFF | TGTGCCAGTAGGACAGGCGACACTGAAGCTTTCTTT
. | TRBJ1-2 | TRBV10-3 | . | CAISGENESADGYTF | TGTGCCATCTCAGGGGAGAATGAATCAGCGGATGGCTACACCTTC
. | TRBJ2-7 | TRBV5-4 | TRBD2 | CASSAPLAGGSYEQYF | TGTGCCAGCAGCGCCCCTCTAGCGGGAGGTTCCTACGAGCAGTACTTC
. | TRBJ2-1 | TRBV19 | TRBD1 | CASSIGQGNEQFF | TGTGCCAGTAGTATTGGACAGGGGAATGAGCAGTTCTTC
. | TRBJ1-1 | TRBV10-3 | . | CAISDGRLNTEAFF | TGTGCCATCAGTGACGGACGGCTGAACACTGAAGCTTTCTTT
few | TRBJ2-5 | TRBV27 | TRBD2 | CASGRGVETQYF | TGTGCAAGCGGGAGGGGCGTTGAGACCCAGTACTTC
. | TRBJ2-7 | TRBV7-3 | . | CASSNRRLPEPYEQYF | TGTGCCAGCAGTAACAGGCGCCTACCGGAACCCTACGAGCAGTACTTC
few | TRBJ2-1 | TRBV30 | . | CAWSSRVGEQFF | TGTGCCTGGAGTTCTCGAGTGGGCGAGCAGTTCTTC
. | TRBJ2-3 | TRBV10-1 | . | CASSDVGAGDTQYF | TGCGCCAGCAGTGATGTAGGGGCAGGGGATACGCAGTATTTT
few | TRBJ2-5 | TRBV14 | TRBD2 | CASSRLAGGGETQYF | TGTGCCAGCAGCCGACTAGCGGGAGGGGGAGAGACCCAGTACTTC
. | TRBJ2-2 | TRBV10-3 | . | CAISSGYTGELFF | TGTGCCATCTCCAGCGGGTACACCGGGGAGCTGTTTTTT
once | TRBJ2-2 | TRBV2 | TRBD1 | CASSLTGGTTGELFF | TGTGCCAGCAGTCTGACAGGGGGCACAACCGGGGAGCTGTTTTTT
. | TRBJ1-4 | TRBV10-3 | TRBD1 | CAISGGQGGEKLFF | TGTGCCATCAGCGGCGGACAGGGAGGAGAAAAACTGTTTTTT
. | TRBJ1-3 | TRBV4-3 | . | CASGFGSAGNTIYF | TGCGCCAGCGGATTTGGCTCGGCTGGAAACACCATATATTTT
. | TRBJ2-7 | TRBV9 | TRBD1 | CASSVGTGIYEQYF | TGTGCCAGCAGCGTGGGGACAGGGATCTACGAGCAGTACTTC
. | TRBJ1-1 | TRBV19 | . | CASSILAGGNTEAFF | TGTGCCAGTAGTATTCTGGCCGGGGGAAACACTGAAGCTTTCTTT